This TCR beta chain was captured by sequencing in a study of T cell responses to AZD1222 COVID-19 vaccine. General study findings and limits: Repertoire collection took place solely once the T cell response had peaked.

Comments on this clone: The antigen is not known.

TCRdb keeps only in-frame clones here, not all; method: immunoSEQ multiplex PCR. In the table there are some 120,000 clones, 88% of which are singletons. This clonotype was sampled from an adult in good health. This material consisted of peripheral blood, taken on day 0 of AZD1222 vaccination.

CDR3 residues: CASSYSTMVLWGGNQPQHF. The CDR3 DNA sequence: TGTGCCAGCAGTTACTCGACCATGGTGTTGTGGGGGGGCAATCAGCCCCAGCATTTT. The rearrangement uses TRBV6-2 or TRBV6-3 and TRBJ1-5; tentatively, D is TRBD1 (5 bases). Germline V CDR1 and CDR2: MNHEY, SVGEGT. This CDR3 spans 19 amino acids. With 0 bases removed from V and 2 bases from J, the gap between germline ends came to 20 bases.